These 25 T cell receptor beta chains came from one sample sequenced in a study of cytomegalovirus exposure and HLA in healthy donors. PCR involved 60 Vbeta and 13 Jbeta primers. Some clones are missing from TCRdb's copy, which holds only in-frame ones; the method was immunoSEQ multiplex PCR. The top ten clones hold 4.5% to 7% of a sample with roughly 84,000 clones, 60% to 85% of them seen once. The specimen was PBMCs. These receptors were obtained from a male donor in good health and CMV-seropositive.

This chain links TRBV10-3 with TRBJ2-7; possibly TRBD2 for D (5 bases). Germline values: CDR1 ENHRY, CDR2 SYGVKD. CDR3 size: 16 residues. Trimming left V 6 bases short and J 0 bases short, with 18 bases between. In DNA form, the CDR3 reads TGTGCCATCAGGTCTGCTGAGGGTGAGGGCTCCTACGAGCAGTACTTC. This codes for CAIRSAEGEGSYEQYF.

V is TRBV27 and J is TRBJ2-7; 9 bases line up with TRBD1. Germline V CDR1 and CDR2: MNHEY, SMNVEV (reference sequence). The CDR3 runs 13 residues. The J segment lost 8 bases and the V segment lost 8 bases, leaving 10 bases of the junction unmatched. CDR3 DNA: TGTGCCAGCCAAAGAGGGACAGGGACAAAGCAGTACTTC. This sequence encodes CASQRGTGTKQYF.

The rearrangement links TRBV28 to TRBJ1-2, with TRBD1 matching 10 bases. The V segment lost 8 bases and the J segment 4 bases; nucleotides outside the gene matches: 4. This CDR3 is built from 13 residues. Germline V gene lookup returns CDR1 MDHEN and CDR2 SYDVKM. CDR3 sequence: CASSTGGVYGYTF. Here the CDR3 DNA reads TGTGCCAGCTCGACAGGGGGCGTCTATGGCTACACCTTC.

The chain links TRBV5-5 to TRBJ1-2; possible D gene TRBD1, 6 bases. The CDR3 loop spans 15 amino acids. The germline V gene encodes CDR1 SGHKS and CDR2 YYEKEE (reference sequence). V lost 0 bases and J 5 bases, leaving 14 bases between the germline ends. CDR3 sequence: CASSLGAGGAYGYTF. DNA for the CDR3: TGTGCCAGCAGCTTGGGGGCCGGGGGGGCTTATGGCTACACCTTC. Combining the CDR3 with reference TRBV5-5 and TRBJ1-2 gives the whole variable domain DAGVTQSPTHLIKTRGQQVTLRCSPISGHKSVSWYQQVLGQGPQFIFQYYEKEERGRGNFPDRFSARQFPNYSSELNVNALLLGDSALYLCASSLGAGGAYGYTFGSGTRLTVV.

This clone came up a few times. This chain joins TRBV5-4 and TRBJ2-3; 8 nucleotides line up with TRBD1. Trimming at V came to 3 bases and at J to 5 bases, leaving 8 bases not matched to a gene. This CDR3 comprises 15 residues. Germline assignment: CDR1 SGHNT and CDR2 YYREEE (reference sequence). CDR3 sequence (DNA): TGTGCCAGCAGCTACGGACAGGGTTCGAAAGATACGCAGTATTTT. Protein product: CASSYGQGSKDTQYF.

V usage is TRBV19 and J usage is TRBJ2-7; 7 bases are shared with TRBD1. CDR1 and CDR2 (germline): LNHDA, SQIVND (reference sequence). This CDR3 has 14 residues. J was trimmed by 3 bases and V by 3 bases; bases with no gene match: 5. The CDR3 here is CASSIPGQNYEQYF. For the CDR3, the DNA is TGTGCCAGTAGTATCCCGGGACAGAACTACGAGCAGTACTTC.

This rearrangement joins TRBV28 to TRBJ1-2; D is possibly TRBD1 (5 bases). Trimming shortened V by 3 bases and J by 6 bases, and 11 bases separated the two germline ends. CDR1 is MDHEN, CDR2 SYDVKM, per germline. This CDR3 region has 13 residues. CDR3 sequence reads: CASSFGRVDGYTF. CDR3 DNA: TGTGCCAGCAGTTTCGGCAGGGTAGATGGCTACACCTTC.

The CDR3 protein is CASSPLLNYEQYF. As DNA, the CDR3 is TGTGCCAGCAGCCCGTTGTTAAACTACGAGCAGTACTTC. J is TRBJ2-7 and V is TRBV7-2; no definite D call. The length of the CDR3 is 13 residues. V was shortened by 5 bases and J by 3 bases, with 11 bases between the two germline ends. Germline CDR1 is SGHTA and CDR2 is FQGNSA.

The chain uses TRBV4-1 and TRBJ2-1, with 11 bases fitting TRBD2. With 3 bases clipped from V and 0 bases from J, the junction kept 16 bases outside the gene matches. The CDR3 is 21 amino acids. CDR1 and CDR2 (germline): MGHRA, YSYEKL. CDR3 DNA: TGCGCCAGCAGCCAGACAGCGCTGGGACTAGCGGTTTGGAGCTCCTACAATGAGCAGTTCTTC. Protein sequence: CASSQTALGLAVWSSYNEQFF.

The chain carries TRBV23-1 and TRBJ1-1, with 8 bases matching TRBD1. TRBV23-1 is identified as an open reading frame with a role that is uncertain. The V segment lost 1 base and the J segment 0 bases; nucleotides outside the gene matches: 4. The CDR3 covers 16 residues. The CDR3 sequence: CASSQFWTGMNTEAFF. The DNA of the CDR3 is TGCGCCAGCAGTCAATTCTGGACAGGGATGAACACTGAAGCTTTCTTT.

This clone was seen a handful of times. The same CDR3 arises from other DNA sequences in this sample as well. This sequence joins TRBV6-5 and TRBJ1-1; perhaps TRBD1 as D (5 bases). V lost 2 bases and J 4 bases, leaving 8 bases between the germline ends. The CDR3 spans 13 residues. In germline, CDR1 is MNHEY, CDR2 SVGAGI. CDR3 in DNA: TGTGCCAGCAGTTACGGTCAGGGCACTGAAGCTTTCTTT. It encodes CASSYGQGTEAFF.

The chain recombines TRBV5-4 with TRBJ2-3; possibly TRBD2 for D (5 bases). Deletions cut 3 bases from V and 6 bases from J, with 14 bases between. The CDR3 sequence is 14 residues long. CDR1 SGHNT and CDR2 YYREEE come from the germline V gene (reference sequence). CDR3: CASSYRGTTDTQYF. The CDR3, as DNA: TGTGCCAGCAGCTACCGGGGTACAACCGATACGCAGTATTTT. Supplemented by reference TRBV5-4 and TRBJ2-3, the full variable domain reads ETGVTQSPTHLIKTRGQQVTLRCSSQSGHNTVSWYQQALGQGPQFIFQYYREEENGRGNFPPRFSGLQFPNYSSELNVNALELDDSALYLCASSYRGTTDTQYFGPGTRLTVL.

This clone has a handful of counts. This chain uses TRBV28 with TRBJ1-2; the match to TRBD1 covers 7 bases. The germline V gene has CDR1 MDHEN and CDR2 SYDVKM. The CDR3 is 12 amino acids. Unmatched junction bases numbered 6, after V lost 6 bases and J lost 8 bases. The chain's CDR3 is CASSQTGYGYTF. CDR3 in DNA: TGTGCCAGCAGCCAGACAGGGTACGGCTACACCTTC.

V is TRBV4-1 and J is TRBJ2-7; a weak D match, TRBD2 (6 bases). CDR3 length equals 16 residues. Deletions cut 3 bases from V and 0 bases from J, with 15 bases between. The germline V gene encodes CDR1 MGHRA and CDR2 YSYEKL. The CDR3 loop reads CASSHGGGTDSYEQYF. The DNA for the CDR3 is TGCGCCAGCAGCCATGGGGGTGGGACTGACTCCTACGAGCAGTACTTC.

The chain employs TRBV5-4 and TRBJ2-7; possible D gene TRBD2, 7 bases. The CDR3 loop spans 16 amino acids. The V end was cut by 7 bases, the J end by 1 base, with 21 bases between. Germline V gene lookup returns CDR1 SGHNT and CDR2 YYREEE (reference sequence). The DNA for the CDR3 is TGTGCCAGCTCCCCTCCTGGCGGGGGCCCTTCCTACGAGCAGTACTTC. This sequence encodes CASSPPGGGPSYEQYF. Together with reference TRBV5-4 and TRBJ2-7, the CDR3 gives the full variable domain: ETGVTQSPTHLIKTRGQQVTLRCSSQSGHNTVSWYQQALGQGPQFIFQYYREEENGRGNFPPRFSGLQFPNYSSELNVNALELDDSALYLCASSPPGGGPSYEQYFGPGTRLTVT.

The V and J genes are TRBV28 and TRBJ2-7, with D unresolved. Germline V gene data show CDR1 as MDHEN and CDR2 as SYDVKM. The CDR3 runs 15 residues. V was cut by 7 bases and J by 0 bases, with 16 bases left in between. The CDR3, as DNA: TGTGCCAGCACCAGAACACCAATGAACTCCTACGAGCAGTACTTC. As protein: CASTRTPMNSYEQYF. Together with reference TRBV28 and TRBJ2-7, the CDR3 gives the full variable domain: DVKVTQSSRYLVKRTGEKVFLECVQDMDHENMFWYRQDPGLGLRLIYFSYDVKMKEKGDIPEGYSVSREKKERFSLILESASTNQTSMYLCASTRTPMNSYEQYFGPGTRLTVT.

The CDR3 spells CASSLGGWDNEQFF. The DNA for the CDR3 is TGTGCCAGCAGTTTAGGCGGGTGGGACAATGAGCAGTTCTTC. The chain joins TRBV27 to TRBJ2-1, with D possibly matching TRBD2 (5 bases). V was cut by 2 bases and J by 5 bases, with 10 bases left in between. Germline CDR1 MNHEY, CDR2 SMNVEV (reference sequence). The CDR3 has 14 residues.

V gene TRBV4-1 combines with J gene TRBJ2-7; 9 positions agree with TRBD1. The CDR3 sequence is 13 residues long. V lost 8 bases and J lost 5; bases outside the gene matches: 7. CDR1 and CDR2 from the germline V gene are MGHRA and YSYEKL. DNA of the CDR3: TGCGCCAGCGGGAAAGGACAGGGGAACGAGCAGTACTTC. Its protein product is CASGKGQGNEQYF.

The count of this clone is one. The chain employs TRBV4-1 and TRBJ2-6, with 12 bases lining up with TRBD1. The V segment lost 4 bases and the J segment 0 bases; nucleotides outside the gene matches: 4. The CDR3 is made up of 18 amino acids. Germline CDR1 MGHRA, CDR2 YSYEKL. CDR3 sequence reads: CASSPRDRGLSGANVLTF. The CDR3 DNA is TGCGCCAGCAGCCCCCGGGACAGGGGGCTCTCTGGGGCCAACGTCCTGACTTTC.

The chain couples TRBV7-9 to TRBJ2-6; the D is unclear. The CDR3 is made up of 16 amino acids. Trimming pared 1 base from V and 0 bases from J, leaving 7 bases between. The germline V gene encodes CDR1 SEHNR and CDR2 FQNEAQ (reference sequence). The CDR3 nucleotides are TGTGCCAGCAGCTTAGACAGTCACTCTGGGGCCAACGTCCTGACTTTC. Its protein product is CASSLDSHSGANVLTF.

The chain is built from TRBV19 and TRBJ1-1, with TRBD1 identical over 7 bases. CDR3 length: 14 amino acids. Germline values: CDR1 LNHDA, CDR2 SQIVND (reference sequence). V dropped 8 bases and J dropped 0; count of bases not matched to a gene: 6. The CDR3 loop is CASSPTGLNTEAFF. The CDR3 DNA sequence: TGTGCCAGTTCTCCGACAGGGCTGAACACTGAAGCTTTCTTT.

The chain has TRBV7-9 and TRBJ2-2, with TRBD2 matching 8 bases. V shed 2 bases, J shed 5 bases, and the junction held 10 bases outside the gene matches. The CDR3 loop spans 17 amino acids. From germline, CDR1 is SEHNR and CDR2 FQNEAQ (reference sequence). CDR3 DNA: TGTGCCAGCAGCTTACAGGGCGCGGGGGGAAGTACCGGGGAGCTGTTTTTT. It specifies CASSLQGAGGSTGELFF.

This sequence joins TRBV20-1 and TRBJ2-7; no firm D call. The CDR3 has 11 residues. Germline values: CDR1 DFQATT, CDR2 SNEGSKA (reference sequence). The V end lost 4 bases, the J end lost 1 base, and 5 bases lay between the germline ends. CDR3 DNA sequence: TGCAGTGCTACACAGTCCTACGAGCAGTACTTC. This sequence encodes CSATQSYEQYF.

J is TRBJ1-4 and V is TRBV27; TRBD1 matches at 9 bases. The CDR3 is made up of 14 amino acids. The ends lost 5 bases at V and 7 bases at J; junction bases unmatched: 5. Germline CDR1 reads MNHEY; CDR2 reads SMNVEV (reference sequence). The CDR3 sequence: CASSVDRGGEKLFF. DNA of the CDR3: TGTGCCAGCAGTGTAGACAGGGGGGGTGAAAAACTGTTTTTT.

This CDR3 reads CASMGGRSGYTF. The CDR3 DNA is TGTGCCTCTATGGGGGGGCGCTCTGGCTACACCTTC. V gene TRBV19 combines with J gene TRBJ1-2; D may be TRBD1 (6 bases). Per the germline V gene, CDR1 is LNHDA and CDR2 is SQIVND (reference sequence). The CDR3 totals 12 residues. Deletions cut 11 bases from V and 7 bases from J, with 17 bases between.